This T cell receptor beta chain is from a study of blood T cell repertoires in COVID-19. As for the study in general: The United States, Italy and Spain were the sources of the acute and convalescent COVID-19 samples. PBMCs, B-cell-depleted T cells, or T cells were the source of the cDNA or gDNA that made up the material.

Trimming pared 2 bases from V and 4 bases from J, leaving 8 bases between. CDR1 and CDR2 (germline): MNHEY, SMNVEV (reference sequence). CDR3 length: 13 amino acids. Authors' processing steps: Reference gene primers were amplified, and this amplification served to estimate nucleated cell counts. Produced via immunoSEQ multiplex PCR; TCRdb's table is partial and in-frame only. Clonal size and the V and J genes are those of that table, whereas D and trimming came from the DNA. The sample includes 100,000 to 120,000 clones, approximately 80% of them seen just once. Sequencing used peripheral blood. V usage is TRBV27 and J usage is TRBJ1-2, with D unresolved. This clonotype was sampled from a woman aged 80 or over with acute or convalescent COVID-19. CDR3 nucleotide sequence: TGTGCCAGCAGTTTAGGGTCTAGCTATGGCTACACCTTC. Translated: CASSLGSSYGYTF.